A single sample gave rise to the 20 T cell receptor beta chains below, sequenced in a study of CD8+ T cells in alopecia areata. Described treatment: oral pan-JAK inhibitor, 5-10 mg twice daily. RNA was extracted and reverse transcribed into cDNA as the sequencing template. Sequencing used immunoSEQ multiplex PCR; TCRdb keeps in-frame clones, though not all of them. The data show about 190,000 clones, 60% seen once. The input for sequencing was CD4+ T cells sorted from blood, taken at week 24, from a patient treated with tofacitinib. The receptor set was obtained from a human donor with alopecia areata.

The chain uses TRBV29-1 and TRBJ1-1; no clear D gene. This CDR3 is 13 amino acids long. The germline V gene has CDR1 SQVTM and CDR2 ANQGSEA. The V gene lost 7 bases and the J gene lost 1 base, with 13 bases spanning the gap. DNA for the CDR3: TGCAGCGCGACCCGGAGCGAGAACACTGAAGCTTTCTTT. Translated, it gives CSATRSENTEAFF. The full variable domain, its missing parts supplied by reference TRBV29-1 and TRBJ1-1, is SAVISQKPSRDICQRGTSLTIQCQVDSQVTMMFWYRQQPGQSLTLIATANQGSEATYESGFVIDKFPISRPNLTFSTLTVSNMSPEDSSIYLCSATRSENTEAFFGQGTRLTVV.

V gene TRBV29-1 combines with J gene TRBJ1-3, with D uncertain. V was clipped by 3 bases and J by 1 base, with 10 bases between them. This CDR3 has 14 residues. Germline V CDR1 and CDR2: SQVTM, ANQGSEA. CDR3 sequence: CSVEAVGSGNTIYF. For the CDR3, the DNA is TGCAGCGTTGAGGCGGTAGGGTCTGGAAACACCATATATTTT.

This chain links TRBV5-1 with TRBJ2-6, with a weak D call TRBD1 (5 bases). From germline, CDR1 is SGHRS and CDR2 YFSETQ. V shed 4 bases and J shed 2 bases, with 10 bases lying between them. This CDR3 has 15 amino acids. CDR3 in amino acids: CASSAGLPGANVLTF. The DNA for the CDR3 is TGCGCCAGCAGCGCAGGGTTACCTGGGGCCAACGTCCTGACTTTC.

V usage is TRBV29-1 and J usage is TRBJ1-2, with 9 bases aligning to TRBD1. Germline CDR1 SQVTM, CDR2 ANQGSEA. This CDR3 is 15 amino acids long. Trimming took 7 bases from V and 2 from J; bases not matched to a gene: 11. CDR3 sequence reads: CSAGTDRGWNYGYTF. DNA of the CDR3: TGCAGCGCTGGGACAGACAGGGGGTGGAACTATGGCTACACCTTC.

The chain recombines TRBV2 with TRBJ2-7; D is ambiguous. Per the germline V gene, CDR1 is SNHLY and CDR2 is FYNNEI. With 5 bases removed from V and 4 bases from J, the gap between germline ends came to 6 bases. CDR3 length equals 11 residues. In DNA, the CDR3 is TGTGCCAGCAGTCTAAAGTACGAGCAGTACTTC. Protein product: CASSLKYEQYF.

The chain employs TRBV30 and TRBJ1-5; D ambiguous. The V end lost 0 bases, the J end lost 6 bases, and 6 bases lay between the germline ends. In germline, CDR1 is GTSNPN, CDR2 SVGIG (reference sequence). CDR3 size: 12 residues. The CDR3 loop is CAWSVHGQPQHF. The CDR3 bases are TGTGCCTGGAGTGTACATGGTCAGCCCCAGCATTTT.

This clone was observed a few times. V is TRBV29-1 and J is TRBJ1-6; maybe TRBD1 (6 bases). From germline, CDR1 is SQVTM and CDR2 ANQGSEA. The ends were cut back, 8 bases at V and 0 bases at J, with 17 bases in the middle. The CDR3 length is 16 residues. CDR3 DNA sequence: TGCAGCCCCCTCGGGGGCAGGAGCTCCTATAATTCACCCCTCCACTTT. Translating gives CSPLGGRSSYNSPLHF.

The rearrangement links TRBV30 to TRBJ2-1; 11 nucleotides match TRBD2. V gave up 1 base and J gave up 6 bases; unmatched junction bases: 8. CDR3 length equals 16 residues. Germline CDR1 GTSNPN, CDR2 SVGIG (reference sequence). The CDR3 region has the DNA TGTGCCTGGAGTGGATTGACTAGCGGGGCCTTCAATGAGCAGTTCTTC. Translation gives CAWSGLTSGAFNEQFF.

This chain joins TRBV5-6 and TRBJ2-2, with 7 bases identical to TRBD1. Germline trimming cut 1 base from V and 5 bases from J; bases unmatched to any gene: 8. CDR3 length equals 16 residues. Germline CDR1 reads SGHDT; CDR2 reads YYEEEE. CDR3 sequence (DNA): TGTGCCAGCAGCTTGACGACAGGGCCGAGTACCGGGGAGCTGTTTTTT. Protein product: CASSLTTGPSTGELFF.

The CDR3 nucleotides read TGTGCCAGCAGTTACCCCCGGGGAGCGGGGAGTACGCAGTATTTT. Translation gives CASSYPRGAGSTQYF. V gene TRBV6-5 combines with J gene TRBJ2-3; 7 nucleotides agree with TRBD2. The trim removed 2 bases at V and 8 bases at J, leaving 10 bases unmatched. This CDR3 spans 15 amino acids. Germline V gene data show CDR1 as MNHEY and CDR2 as SVGAGI.

The sample holds a few counts of this clone. The chain joins TRBV25-1 to TRBJ1-1; 8 nucleotides line up with TRBD1. Germline V CDR1 and CDR2: MGHDK, SYGVNS. J gave up 2 bases and V 2 bases, and 1 base lay outside the gene matches. CDR3 size: 14 residues. CDR3: CASSEQGANTEAFF. For the CDR3, the DNA is TGTGCCAGCAGTGAACAGGGGGCTAACACTGAAGCTTTCTTT.

This chain connects TRBV29-1 to TRBJ2-2, with 7 bases fitting TRBD2. This CDR3 has 15 amino acids. V lost 7 bases, J lost 0 bases, and 8 bases stayed unmatched. Germline values: CDR1 SQVTM, CDR2 ANQGSEA. The DNA for the CDR3 is TGCAGCGCCCTCAGTGCGGGGGCGAACACCGGGGAGCTGTTTTTT. This codes for CSALSAGANTGELFF.

The chain combines TRBV27 with TRBJ1-2, with D possibly being TRBD1 (5 bases). This CDR3 region has 14 residues. Germline lookup yields CDR1 MNHEY and CDR2 SMNVEV (reference sequence). V was shortened by 5 bases and J by 5 bases, with 15 bases between the two germline ends. The CDR3 sequence: CASSPIGTIYGYTF. The CDR3 region has the DNA TGTGCCAGCAGTCCAATCGGGACTATATATGGCTACACCTTC.

The V gene is TRBV10-2, the J gene TRBJ2-4, with D uncertain. Germline CDR1 and CDR2: WSHSY and SAAADI. Between the trimmed V and J ends, which lost 3 bases and 9 bases, there was a span of 21 bases. The CDR3 is made up of 16 amino acids. CDR3 region: CASSDEMVGPHVIQYF. As DNA, the CDR3 is TGCGCCAGCAGTGACGAGATGGTGGGTCCCCACGTCATTCAGTACTTC.

Only a few counts were recorded for this clone. Within the sample, other DNA sequences also encode this same CDR3. The chain employs TRBV5-1 and TRBJ2-5; TRBD1 aligns across 8 bases. There are 14 residues in the CDR3. Germline trimming cut 2 bases from V and 4 bases from J; bases unmatched to any gene: 4. Per germline, CDR1 SGHRS and CDR2 YFSETQ. The DNA of the CDR3 is TGCGCCAGCAGCTTTGGACAGGGAAGAGAGACCCAGTACTTC. This translates into CASSFGQGRETQYF.

For this clone: Compared with germline, one end of the junction differs, possibly owing to a read error. The V call is TRBV6-5, the J call TRBJ2-3, with D unclear. The germline gives CDR1 MNHEY, CDR2 SVGAGI. This CDR3 region has 14 residues. The CDR3 sequence is CATSGADYTDTQYF. The CDR3 bases are TGTGCCACCAGTGGTGCAGATTACACAGATACGCAGTATTTT.

V is TRBV29-1 and J is TRBJ1-1; D is possibly TRBD1 (5 bases). Germline CDR1 and CDR2: SQVTM and ANQGSEA. V was shortened by 6 bases and J by 4 bases, with 15 bases between the two germline ends. This CDR3 contains 13 residues. The CDR3 bases are TGCAGCGTAGACGGGACCACAGGCACTGAAGCTTTCTTT. Amino acids: CSVDGTTGTEAFF.

V and J are TRBV6-6 and TRBJ1-2; unclear D gene. The CDR3 loop spans 13 amino acids. The germline gives CDR1 MNHNY, CDR2 SVGAGI (reference sequence). The V end lost 2 bases, the J end lost 8 bases, and 12 bases lay between the germline ends. CDR3 coding DNA: TGTGCCAGCAGTTACGGCTGGCTCGAGGGCTACACCTTC. Its protein product is CASSYGWLEGYTF.

This chain uses TRBV30 with TRBJ1-2; D uncertain. The V gene's germline CDR1 is GTSNPN and CDR2 SVGIG (reference sequence). The CDR3 is 11 amino acids. V dropped 4 bases and J dropped 3 bases, with 6 bases sitting between them. CDR3 protein: CAWIGDYGYTF. CDR3 nucleotide sequence: TGTGCCTGGATCGGTGACTATGGCTACACCTTC.

The rearrangement links TRBV5-1 to TRBJ2-3; a possible D gene is TRBD1 (6 bases). CDR1 SGHRS and CDR2 YFSETQ come from the germline V gene. V was pared by 4 bases and J by 2 bases, with 11 bases between. The CDR3 runs to 14 residues. The CDR3 sequence: CASSVRQATDTQYF. CDR3 DNA: TGCGCCAGCAGCGTCCGACAGGCCACAGATACGCAGTATTTT.